This is a list of T cell receptor beta chains from one sample in a study of blood T cell repertoires in COVID-19. Assay: immunoSEQ multiplex PCR; the TCRdb copy retains only in-frame clones and omits some. The sample gives about 270,000 clones, 70% to 90% of which show up once; over 4% is in the top ten. Sequencing was done on a sample of PBMCs or T cells enriched from blood (not recorded which). The source is a woman in her thirties with acute COVID-19. CDR3s include the opening cysteine and the closing phenylalanine or tryptophan. A D gene is named only where the DNA matches it firmly. Only part of the rows carry a size: once, few, many, or a class if the clone is expanded.

>NA|once|TRBV11-2|TRBJ2-5
TGTGCCAGCAGCCTCCGTCCGGAAGAGACCCAGTACTTC
CASSLRPEETQYF
>TRBD1|NA|TRBV18|TRBJ1-1
TGTGCCAGCTCACCAACCGGGACAGGGTTTAGCACTGAAGCTTTCTTT
CASSPTGTGFSTEAFF
>NA|NA|TRBV7-9|TRBJ2-1
TGTGCCAGCAGCTCTTACAGTCCGGATGAGCAGTTCTTC
CASSSYSPDEQFF
>TRBD1|NA|TRBV28|TRBJ1-1
TGTGCCAGCAGTTTAACTCCGGGACAGGGTGATGCTTTCTTT
CASSLTPGQGDAFF
>TRBD2|NA|TRBV24-1|TRBJ2-1
TGTGCCACCAGTGGGAGCGGGAGTCGAAATGAGCAGTTCTTC
CATSGSGSRNEQFF
>TRBD2|NA|TRBV7-3|TRBJ2-3
TGTGCCAGCAGCCCGGGTAGCGGGGCTAGCACAGATACGCAGTATTTT
CASSPGSGASTDTQYF
>TRBD1|NA|TRBV13|TRBJ1-4
TGTGCCAGCAGCGCCGACAGGGTGGAATCTAATGAAAAACTGTTTTTT
CASSADRVESNEKLFF
>TRBD1|NA|TRBV7-9|TRBJ1-4
TGTGCCAGCAGCCCCCCGGAAGGACAGGCCCGGGATGAAAAACTGTTTTTT
CASSPPEGQARDEKLFF
>TRBD2|NA|TRBV29-1|TRBJ2-5
TGCAGCGTTGAACTAGCGGGTGAGACCCAGTACTTC
CSVELAGETQYF
>NA|NA|TRBV9|TRBJ2-3
TGTGCCAGCAGCGTAGGCTCAGGGCCCCCAGATACGCAGTATTTT
CASSVGSGPPDTQYF
>TRBD1|NA|TRBV7-9|TRBJ2-2
TGTGCCAGCAGCCGCGGGACAGGGAGCACCGGGGAGCTGTTTTTT
CASSRGTGSTGELFF
>TRBD2|NA|TRBV6-5|TRBJ2-2
TGTGCCAGCAGTTACGGTCTAGCGGGAAACACCGGGGAGCTGTTTTTT
CASSYGLAGNTGELFF
>NA|NA|TRBV13|TRBJ2-7
TGTGCCAGCTCCTCGGGGAGCTCCTACGAGCAGTACTTC
CASSSGSSYEQYF
>NA|NA|TRBV5-1|TRBJ1-2
TGCGCCAGCAGCTTAACCGGACAGCGGGGAGACTATGGCTACACCTTC
CASSLTGQRGDYGYTF
>TRBD1|NA|TRBV29-1|TRBJ2-1
TGCAGCGCCGCGTCGGGACAGAGGTACAATGGGCAGTTCTTC
CSAASGQRYNGQFF
>NA|NA|TRBV21-1|TRBJ1-4
TGTGCCATCATCTCAGGGCAGGGGGACTTGTCTACTAATGAAAAACTGTTTTTT
CAIISGQGDLSTNEKLFF
>NA|NA|TRBV19|TRBJ1-5
TGTGCCAGTTCTTCCAATACGGCGGGTCAGCCCCAGCATTTT
CASSSNTAGQPQHF
>TRBD1|NA|TRBV5-1|TRBJ2-1
TGCGCCAGCAGCTTAAGCCGGGACAGAGCCTACAATGAGCAGTTCTTC
CASSLSRDRAYNEQFF
>NA|NA|TRBV27|TRBJ1-6
TGTGCCAGCAGTTTTAATTACGAATCAGGTTCACCCCTCCACTTT
CASSFNYESGSPLHF
>TRBD2|NA|TRBV24-1|TRBJ2-1
TGTGCCACCAGTGATACACCGGGACTAGCGGGCCACAATGAGCAGTTCTTC
CATSDTPGLAGHNEQFF
>TRBD1|NA|TRBV19|TRBJ2-7
TGTGCCAGTAGTATAGTGGGACAGGGGACCTACGAGCAGTACTTC
CASSIVGQGTYEQYF
>NA|NA|TRBV18|TRBJ1-4
TGTGCCAGCTCACCACCGTCGGGGAATGAAAAACTGTTTTTT
CASSPPSGNEKLFF
>NA|NA|TRBV11-2|TRBJ1-6
TGTGCCAGCAGACGACGACAAGACGCCGAGGGTAATTCACCCCTCCACTTT
CASRRRQDAEGNSPLHF
>TRBD2|NA|TRBV30|TRBJ2-5
TGTGCCTGGAGTACACTCCCGGGACTAGCGGGGTACTTC
CAWSTLPGLAGYF
>NA|NA|TRBV30|TRBJ1-4
TGTGCCTGGACCCACGACAGGAATGAAAAACTGTTTTTT
CAWTHDRNEKLFF
>NA|NA|TRBV4-2|TRBJ1-2
TGTGCCAGCAGCCAAGATACAGCACTCGGCTATGGCTACACCTTC
CASSQDTALGYGYTF
>NA|NA|TRBV5-4|TRBJ2-3
TGTGCCAGCAGCTTGGGTGGGCTGTTATCAGATACGCAGTATTTT
CASSLGGLLSDTQYF
>TRBD1|NA|TRBV19|TRBJ1-5
TGTGCCAGTAGGCGGACAGGGAACAACGGGGGGCCCCAGCATTTT
CASRRTGNNGGPQHF
>TRBD2|few|TRBV7-9|TRBJ2-5
TGTGCCAGCAGCTTAATGGGCGGGAGGGTTGAGACCCAGTACTTC
CASSLMGGRVETQYF
>NA|NA|TRBV5-4|TRBJ2-1
TGTGCCAGCAGCTTGAGCGGGCAGAACAATGAGCAGTTCTTC
CASSLSGQNNEQFF
>NA|NA|TRBV19|TRBJ2-1
TGTGCCAGGCCCCGAGTTGTCGTCTACTACAATGAGCAGTTCTTC
CARPRVVVYYNEQFF
>NA|few|TRBV7-8|TRBJ1-3
TGTGCCAGCACCGCGATTGCCTCTGGAAACACCATATATTTT
CASTAIASGNTIYF
>TRBD2|NA|TRBV7-3|TRBJ2-1
TGTGCCAGCAGCGAACAGGGACTAGCGGGAGTCAATGAGCAGTTCTTC
CASSEQGLAGVNEQFF
>NA|NA|TRBV27|TRBJ2-3
TGTGCCAGCAGTCTACGTTTCGGGAGAATGAGAGATACGCAGTATTTT
CASSLRFGRMRDTQYF